The clone carrying this TCR beta chain was recorded only once. Its matching antigen is unknown. This entry is derived from a study of cytomegalovirus exposure and HLA in healthy donors. It was with 60 Vbeta and 13 Jbeta primers that the PCR ran. Only in-frame clones appear in the TCRdb table, and some are missing; sequencing was by immunoSEQ multiplex PCR. The sample lists about 170,000 clones, 77% seen once, with 3% to 3.5% in the top ten. Study-wide results and limits: TRBV6-2, TRBV6-3 and other indistinguishable V segments were excluded.

This CDR3 has 14 amino acids. Unmatched junction bases numbered 4, after V lost 4 bases and J lost 6 bases. The germline V gene has CDR1 SNHLY and CDR2 FYNNEI. The V call is TRBV2, the J call TRBJ1-5, with 9 bases that match TRBD1. The sequence was obtained from a female donor in good health and CMV-seronegative. The specimen sequenced was PBMCs. In DNA form, the CDR3 reads TGTGCCAGCAGTGGGACAGGGGCGATTCAGCCCCAGCATTTT. It yields the protein CASSGTGAIQPQHF.